The clone carrying this T cell receptor beta chain has a handful of counts. This entry is derived from a study of T-cell reconstitution after alpha-beta-depleted transplantation in children. Library preparation (for TCRbeta) was performed with unique molecular identifiers. TCRdb re-analysed the PCR reads in MiXCR, keeping a single row per CDR3 protein. The sample holds some 520,000 distinct CDR3 sequences, approximately 32% seen once. With 0 bases removed from V and 6 bases from J, the gap between germline ends came to 10 bases. Germline V gene lookup returns CDR1 SGHRS and CDR2 YFSETQ. This CDR3 comprises 14 residues.

The gene calls are TRBV5-1 and TRBJ2-1; no clear D gene. The sequenced sample was PBMCs from the stem cell graft donor, obtained from the stem cell graft. The clonotype originates from a human donor who donated a stem cell graft to a child with aplastic anemia. The CDR3 DNA is TGCGCCAGCAGCTTGGGGTCAGCCCCCAATGAGCAGTTCTTC. It yields the protein CASSLGSAPNEQFF. Combining the CDR3 with reference TRBV5-1 and TRBJ2-1 gives the whole variable domain KAGVTQTPRYLIKTRGQQVTLSCSPISGHRSVSWYQQTPGQGLQFLFEYFSETQRNKGNFPGRFSGRQFSNSRSEMNVSTLELGDSALYLCASSLGSAPNEQFFGPGTRLTVL.